The sequence of this T cell receptor (beta chain) was determined in a study of T cell repertoires in cytomegalovirus infection. Background on the study: The authors relied on CMV epitopes, both recently identified HLA-C-restricted and well-studied HLA-B-restricted. Both a matching HLA type and CMV infection were indicated by public TCR beta signatures. Notes on the study in general: HLA-C-restricted, CMV-specific TCR beta clonotypes were dominant ex vivo.

TCRdb reprocessed the reads via MiXCR and lists one record per CDR3 protein. The sample shows hundreds of thousands of distinct CDR3 sequences, around a third of them seen only once. The germline V gene has CDR1 DFQATT and CDR2 SNEGSKA (reference sequence). V dropped 5 bases and J dropped 6; count of bases not matched to a gene: 10. The CDR3 contains 14 residues. This clonotype was observed a single time. No antigen is known for it. This rearrangement joins TRBV20-1 to TRBJ2-7; TRBD1 aligns across 10 bases. The source is a human donor in good health (CMV status not recorded). Some clones in this sample may be carry-over from other donors' samples. Sequenced material: cultured PBMCs, taken from culture after CMV antigen stimulation. This CDR3 reads CSAQMGQGIAEQYF. DNA of the CDR3: TGCAGTGCTCAAATGGGACAGGGGATAGCCGAGCAGTACTTC.